This T cell receptor beta chain stems from a study of cytomegalovirus exposure and HLA in healthy donors. Study as a whole: The Caucasian-associated ancestry cluster held more than 80% of more than 350 genotyped donors. Study observations and caveats: DRB1 showed the most TCR associations and HLA-C the fewest in a later analysis, as rates varied by HLA locus. Most TCR beta V segments were productive about 87% or about 30% of the time in an earlier analysis.

Germline loops: CDR1 MNHEY, CDR2 SMNVEV (reference sequence). The CDR3 is 19 amino acids. Trimming pared 6 bases from V and 0 bases from J, leaving 27 bases between. A remark on this clone: What it binds is unknown.

The PCR used 60 Vbeta and 13 Jbeta primers. Produced via immunoSEQ multiplex PCR; TCRdb's table is partial and in-frame only. Its listing shows around 140,000 clones. Sequenced sample: PBMCs. The receptor was derived from a male donor in good health and CMV-seronegative. This sequence joins TRBV27 and TRBJ2-7; a possible D gene is TRBD1 (6 bases). As DNA, the CDR3 is TGTGCCAGCAGCGCCCAGGGGATCCAGCCCAGCGCCTCCTCCTACGAGCAGTACTTC. It yields the protein CASSAQGIQPSASSYEQYF.